This TCR beta chain was identified during a study of CD4 T cells in relation to SARS-CoV-2 and coronaviruses. Study background: TCR beta CDR3s were sequenced after approximately 9-day antigen culture of PBMCs. The negative reference was HIV-1 Nef peptide pool or peptide-free culture. Findings and limits, study-wide: SARS-CoV-2-driven expansion was significantly weaker in crossreactive than monoreactive clones.

This CDR3 contains 14 residues. The V gene end was trimmed by 5 bases and the J gene end by 0 bases; junction bases not matched to a gene: 2. The V gene's germline CDR1 is LGHDT and CDR2 YNNKEL (reference sequence). CD4+ T cells from unexposed donors were obtained before the COVID-19 pandemic (2011-2018). The cells were cultured for under 13 days before CD4+ T cells were isolated. Cells permitting, SARS-CoV-2 S/N and four cold-coronavirus spikes were tested on unexposed-donor CD4+ T cells. Data came from immunoSEQ multiplex PCR; TCRdb stores just in-frame clones and leaves some out. The data show roughly 30,000 clones, 74% seen once. The table lists this clone with a few counts. Its antigen is unknown.

Material for sequencing was CD4+ T cells from PBMCs, cultured in vitro. This sequence originates from a human donor in good health. The chain has TRBV3-1 (or the pseudogene TRBV3-2) and TRBJ1-2; 8 bases agree with TRBD1. The CDR3 DNA reads TGTGCCAGCAGCTTACAGGGGGCTAACTATGGCTACACCTTC. This gives the protein CASSLQGANYGYTF.